This TCR beta chain was identified in a study of cytomegalovirus exposure and HLA in healthy donors. Study-level findings and limits: Associated with cytomegalovirus, according to the listing, were some 180 TCR beta chains.

The CDR3 consists of 16 residues. Germline CDR1 GTSNPN, CDR2 SVGIG (reference sequence). V dropped 7 bases and J dropped 5; count of bases not matched to a gene: 17. On this clone: What it binds is not known.

It was with 60 Vbeta and 13 Jbeta primers that the PCR ran. Using immunoSEQ multiplex PCR, the repertoire was profiled, and TCRdb retains in-frame clones only, with some absent. Of about 190,000 clones detected, about four fifths appear once; the ten largest clones hold less than 2%. What was sequenced was PBMCs. This TCR derives from a man younger than 35 in good health and CMV-seronegative. The chain couples TRBV30 to TRBJ2-5; 9 bases agree with TRBD2. As DNA, the CDR3 is TGTGCCTTGGGGGACTCCGGGACTAGCCTCGCGGAGACCCAGTACTTC. This translates into CALGDSGTSLAETQYF.